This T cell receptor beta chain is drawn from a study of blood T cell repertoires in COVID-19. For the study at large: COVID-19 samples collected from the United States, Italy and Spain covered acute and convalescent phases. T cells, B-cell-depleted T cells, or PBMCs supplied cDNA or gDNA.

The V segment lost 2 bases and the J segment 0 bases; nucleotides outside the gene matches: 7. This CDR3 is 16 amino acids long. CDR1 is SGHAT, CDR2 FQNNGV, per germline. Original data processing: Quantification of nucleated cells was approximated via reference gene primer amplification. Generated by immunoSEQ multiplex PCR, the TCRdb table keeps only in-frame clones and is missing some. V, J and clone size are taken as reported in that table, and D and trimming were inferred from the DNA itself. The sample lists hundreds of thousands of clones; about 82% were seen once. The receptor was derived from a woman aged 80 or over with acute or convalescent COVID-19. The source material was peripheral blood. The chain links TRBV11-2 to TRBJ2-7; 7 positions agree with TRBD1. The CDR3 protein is CASSLLGRGISYEQYF. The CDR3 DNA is TGTGCCAGCAGCTTACTTGGCAGGGGGATCTCCTACGAGCAGTACTTC.